This section outlines one T cell receptor (beta chain) sequence together with its context. The sample originates from a study of spatial heterogeneity in lung cancer. Study background: PBMC samples from follow-up, when available, were sequenced at a median of about 2 years post-resection.

Germline CDR1 and CDR2: LGHDT and YNNKEL (reference sequence). This CDR3 is built from 16 residues. The ends were cut back, 2 bases at V and 0 bases at J, with 11 bases in the middle. Time point described: blood at routine non-recurrence follow-up after resection. No cells were sorted before sequencing. The whole RNA sequenced was extracted from tumor, nontumor lung or frozen PBMC. Unique molecular identifiers tagged every individual TCR cDNA molecule. Each CDR3 protein gets one entry after TCRdb re-called the 5' RACE reads with MiXCR. The profile shows 95,000 to 130,000 distinct CDR3 sequences, more than 9% of them singletons.

The chain has TRBV3-1 and TRBJ1-3; weak D call: TRBD1 (5 bases). This TCR was recovered from a male donor with early-stage non-small cell lung cancer. The specimen comprised PBMCs, sampled at follow-up. The CDR3 coding sequence is TGTGCCAGCAGCCAACATGCAGGGAGCTCTGGAAACACCATATATTTT. Protein product: CASSQHAGSSGNTIYF.